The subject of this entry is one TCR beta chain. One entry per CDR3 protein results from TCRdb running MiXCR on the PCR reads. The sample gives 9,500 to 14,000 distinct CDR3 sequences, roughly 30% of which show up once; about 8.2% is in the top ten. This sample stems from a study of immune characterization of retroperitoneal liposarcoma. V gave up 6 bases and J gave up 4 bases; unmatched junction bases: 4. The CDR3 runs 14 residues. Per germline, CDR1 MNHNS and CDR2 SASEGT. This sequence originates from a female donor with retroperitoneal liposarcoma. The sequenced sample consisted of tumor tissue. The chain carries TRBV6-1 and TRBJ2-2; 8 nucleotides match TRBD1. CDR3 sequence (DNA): TGTGCCAGCAGACCAGGGGGCAGCACCGGGGAGCTGTTTTTT. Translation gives CASRPGGSTGELFF.